Presented here are 10 T cell receptor beta chains from one specimen sequenced in a study of cytomegalovirus exposure and HLA in healthy donors. Measured with immunoSEQ multiplex PCR; TCRdb has only the in-frame clones, and not every one. The sample consists of 200,000 or so clones, roughly 83% of them appearing once. What was sequenced was PBMCs. The receptors were sampled from a woman aged 18-29 years in good health and CMV-seronegative.

The chain is built from TRBV2 and TRBJ2-5, with D hard to call. The DNA end is more similar to TRBJ2-7, so the J call may be wrong. Germline V CDR1 and CDR2: SNHLY, FYNNEI. CDR3 length equals 14 residues. The CDR3, as DNA: TGTGCCAGCAGGAGTGGGTCCCCCCGCTACGAGCAGTACTTC. It specifies CASRSGSPRYEQYF.

This chain joins TRBV19 and TRBJ2-7; D is perhaps TRBD1 or TRBD2 (7 bases each). Germline V lookup: CDR1 LNHDA, CDR2 SQIVND (reference sequence). V was trimmed by 5 bases and J by 7 bases, leaving 15 bases between them. This CDR3 is 13 amino acids long. The CDR3 DNA is TGTGCCAGTAGTCCAGGGGGGGCCGGTGAGCAGTACTTC. Translated, it gives CASSPGGAGEQYF.

The chain links TRBV27 to TRBJ2-7; 7 bases agree with TRBD1. CDR1 is MNHEY, CDR2 SMNVEV, per germline (reference sequence). The CDR3 sequence is 14 residues long. V gave up 6 bases and J gave up 4 bases; unmatched junction bases: 9. CDR3 loop: CASSLQGIDYEQYF. CDR3 nucleotide sequence: TGTGCCAGCAGCCTACAGGGGATAGATTACGAGCAGTACTTC.

V gene TRBV6-1 combines with J gene TRBJ1-2; a weak D match, TRBD1 (5 bases). The V end was cut by 2 bases, the J end by 4 bases, with 17 bases between. This CDR3 has 16 residues. Germline CDR1 MNHNS, CDR2 SASEGT. Written as DNA, the CDR3 is TGTGCCAGCAGTGAAACGCAGGTAGAGGGGATCTATGGCTACACCTTC. Protein: CASSETQVEGIYGYTF.

The chain has TRBV5-1 and TRBJ2-3; 7 bases fit TRBD2. CDR3 length: 16 amino acids. Germline V CDR1 and CDR2: SGHRS, YFSETQ. Trimming at V came to 5 bases and at J to 3 bases, leaving 12 bases not matched to a gene. DNA for the CDR3: TGCGCCAGCAGTCCTGGTGGGACTACCTCGACAGATACGCAGTATTTT. It is translated as CASSPGGTTSTDTQYF.

The chain couples TRBV29-1 to TRBJ1-5; tentatively, D is TRBD1 (6 bases). Per the germline V gene, CDR1 is SQVTM and CDR2 is ANQGSEA. Trimming pared 4 bases from V and 7 bases from J, leaving 14 bases between. This CDR3 has 13 amino acids. In DNA, the CDR3 is TGCAGCGTTGGGGGGCGGAACGGCCAGCCCCAGCATTTT. It encodes CSVGGRNGQPQHF.

CDR3 residues: CSVEDGHEQYF. DNA of the CDR3: TGCAGCGTTGAAGATGGGCACGAGCAGTACTTC. The chain joins TRBV29-1 to TRBJ2-7; D unclear. Trimming cost V 0 bases and J 5 bases, with 5 bases left between them. The length of the CDR3 is 11 residues. Germline CDR1 and CDR2: SQVTM and ANQGSEA.

A few counts support this clone. The J gene is TRBJ2-5, the V gene TRBV11-2, with D hard to call. The germline V gene encodes CDR1 SGHAT and CDR2 FQNNGV. V was pared by 8 bases and J by 5 bases, with 6 bases between. CDR3 length: 10 residues. The CDR3 nucleotides read TGTGCCAGCGGCTCGGAGACCCAGTACTTC. This encodes CASGSETQYF.

This clone has a single count. V is TRBV6-5 and J is TRBJ2-1; D tentatively fits TRBD1 or TRBD2 (5 bases each). CDR1 and CDR2 (germline): MNHEY, SVGAGI. Between the trimmed V and J ends, which lost 8 bases and 12 bases, there was a span of 17 bases. The CDR3 sequence is 12 residues long. CDR3 nucleotide sequence: TGTGCCAGCGGAAGGGGAGCGACCGGGCAGTTCTTC. Protein: CASGRGATGQFF.

The chain carries TRBV12-5 and TRBJ2-7, with 10 bases aligning to TRBD1. CDR1 and CDR2 (germline): LGHNT, FRNRAP. Trimming took 0 bases from V and 3 from J; bases not matched to a gene: 8. The CDR3 is 17 amino acids. The CDR3 loop reads CASGLVRVGQGNYEQYF. In nucleotides, the CDR3 is TGTGCTAGTGGTTTGGTACGAGTGGGACAGGGGAACTACGAGCAGTACTTC.